Listed below are T cell receptor beta chains from one sample, sequenced in a study of cytomegalovirus exposure and HLA in healthy donors. Only in-frame clones appear in the TCRdb table, and some are missing; sequencing was by immunoSEQ multiplex PCR. The sample holds 250,000 to 350,000 clones, roughly 80% seen once. Sequencing used PBMCs. The receptors shown here come from a girl aged 2 to 10 in good health and CMV-seronegative. Each CDR3 is given with its conserved first and last residue. D genes are given only for firm matches. Clone size, where shown, is once, few, many, or a class for clones that have expanded.

V gene	clone size	CDR3 length	J gene	D gene	CDR3 protein	CDR3 DNA
TRBV6-5	NA	13	TRBJ2-7	NA	CASSMYPGGVQYF	TGTGCCAGCAGTATGTACCCCGGAGGTGTGCAGTACTTC
TRBV7-9	NA	18	TRBJ1-1	TRBD1	CASSRDAGTGRWNTEAFF	TGTGCCAGCAGCCGGGATGCCGGGACAGGGAGGTGGAACACTGAAGCTTTCTTT
TRBV2	NA	16	TRBJ2-3	NA	CASTPDSTRYTDTQYF	TGTGCCAGCACTCCGGACTCAACCCGGTATACAGATACGCAGTATTTT
TRBV19	few	19	TRBJ1-5	NA	CASSMLLNRAEGINQPQHF	TGTGCCAGTAGTATGTTACTAAACAGGGCTGAAGGGATCAATCAGCCCCAGCATTTT
TRBV29-1	NA	14	TRBJ2-7	NA	CSVGDMTGRDEQYF	TGCAGCGTTGGTGACATGACAGGTAGAGACGAGCAGTACTTC
TRBV29-1	NA	14	TRBJ2-3	TRBD2	CSAGSGLSTDTQYF	TGCAGCGCTGGGTCGGGACTATCCACAGATACGCAGTATTTT
TRBV18	few	14	TRBJ2-1	TRBD1	CASSPGTGKNEQFF	TGTGCCAGCTCACCGGGGACAGGGAAGAATGAGCAGTTCTTC
TRBV7-8	NA	14	TRBJ1-2	TRBD1	CASSSPTGFYGYTF	TGTGCCAGCAGCTCACCGACAGGGTTCTATGGCTACACCTTC
TRBV2	NA	13	TRBJ1-1	NA	CASSEAARVEAFF	TGTGCCAGCAGTGAAGCGGCCAGGGTAGAGGCTTTCTTT
TRBV7-8	NA	14	TRBJ2-1	TRBD2	CASSSGGTYNEQFF	TGTGCCAGCAGCAGCGGGGGGACCTACAATGAGCAGTTCTTC
TRBV11-2	once	15	TRBJ2-7	TRBD1	CASSKPGQPRAEQYF	TGTGCCAGCAGCAAACCGGGACAGCCGCGTGCCGAGCAGTACTTC
TRBV11-2	NA	14	TRBJ1-2	NA	CASSSADRPYGYTF	TGTGCCAGCAGCTCGGCAGACAGGCCCTATGGCTACACCTTC
TRBV21-1	NA	22	TRBJ2-5	NA	CASSKQKRTGQHEQPVQETQYF	TGTGCCAGCAGCAAGCAGAAAAGGACAGGGCAACACGAACAGCCGGTTCAAGAGACCCAGTACTTC
TRBV14	NA	12	TRBJ1-2	TRBD1	CASSVPGGSYTF	TGTGCCAGCAGCGTACCAGGGGGAAGCTACACCTTC
TRBV6-5	few	15	TRBJ2-2	NA	CASSYSTTGTGELFF	TGTGCCAGCAGTTACTCGACAACGGGGACCGGGGAGCTGTTTTTT
TRBV7-9	NA	14	TRBJ1-3	TRBD1	CASSRTGAGNTIYF	TGTGCCAGCAGCAGGACAGGGGCTGGAAACACCATATATTTT
TRBV10-3	few	18	TRBJ1-4	TRBD1	CAISESTGTGTQGGKLFF	TGTGCCATCAGTGAGTCGACCGGGACAGGGACCCAGGGTGGAAAACTGTTTTTT
TRBV18	NA	16	TRBJ1-4	NA	CASSPNWPGGNEKLFF	TGTGCCAGCTCCCCAAATTGGCCGGGGGGTAATGAAAAACTGTTTTTT
TRBV2	few	15	TRBJ2-6	NA	CASRRWSDGANVLTF	TGTGCCAGCAGGCGGTGGTCTGATGGGGCCAACGTCCTGACTTTC
TRBV7-9	NA	14	TRBJ1-6	NA	CASSLAVSNSPLHF	TGTGCCAGCAGCTTAGCAGTAAGCAATTCACCCCTCCACTTT
TRBV7-3	NA	13	TRBJ2-5	NA	CASSPDRLGTQYF	TGTGCCAGCAGCCCCGACCGACTCGGGACCCAGTACTTC
TRBV13	NA	14	TRBJ2-7	NA	CASSLKQGHREQYF	TGTGCCAGCAGCTTAAAACAGGGACACAGGGAGCAGTACTTC
TRBV5-1	NA	16	TRBJ1-1	TRBD1	CASSFFLDRGDTEAFF	TGCGCCAGCAGCTTCTTTCTGGACAGGGGAGACACTGAAGCTTTCTTT
TRBV14	NA	14	TRBJ2-7	TRBD2	CASSQPGLSYEQYF	TGTGCCAGCAGCCAACCGGGACTATCCTACGAGCAGTACTTC
TRBV5-1	NA	19	TRBJ2-1	TRBD2	CASSLHGTSGESSYNEQFF	TGCGCCAGCAGCCTACATGGGACTAGCGGGGAGAGCTCCTACAATGAGCAGTTCTTC
TRBV27	NA	13	TRBJ2-1	NA	CASSFRGGNEQFF	TGTGCCAGCAGTTTCCGGGGAGGCAATGAGCAGTTCTTC
TRBV7-9	NA	16	TRBJ2-2	NA	CASSFDFVAPTGELFF	TGTGCCAGCAGCTTTGATTTCGTAGCGCCCACCGGGGAGCTGTTTTTT
TRBV28	few	16	TRBJ1-2	NA	CASLSGQRINGDGYTF	TGTGCCAGCCTCTCAGGACAGCGGATCAACGGCGATGGCTACACCTTC
TRBV2	NA	13	TRBJ2-5	NA	CARARRDQETQYF	TGTGCCAGAGCTCGGAGGGACCAAGAGACCCAGTACTTC
TRBV7-9	NA	16	TRBJ2-7	NA	CASSLGQGIGGPEQYF	TGTGCCAGCAGCTTAGGTCAAGGGATTGGGGGCCCGGAGCAGTACTTC
TRBV7-9	few	14	TRBJ2-4	TRBD1	CASSFVGGENIQYF	TGTGCCAGCAGCTTCGTAGGGGGCGAGAACATTCAGTACTTC
TRBV29-1	NA	13	TRBJ1-1	NA	CSVEGRAVTEAFF	TGCAGCGTGGAGGGGCGGGCGGTCACTGAAGCTTTCTTT